The entry below describes one T cell receptor beta chain. The antigen remains undetermined. The sample comes from a study of cytomegalovirus exposure and HLA in healthy donors. Using immunoSEQ multiplex PCR, the repertoire was profiled, and TCRdb retains in-frame clones only, with some absent. The sample yields about 240,000 clones, around 86% seen once. Germline V gives CDR1 GTSNPN, CDR2 SVGIG (reference sequence). V dropped 3 bases and J dropped 0; count of bases not matched to a gene: 5. The CDR3 spans 15 residues. Study outcomes and limitations: Later, an analysis found that TCR clusters from the first cohort tended to co-occur in the 90 to 150 validation repertoires. Usually a TCR sequence was rare, but some public TCRs were found in many donors.

Sequencing used PBMCs. The rearrangement uses TRBV30 and TRBJ1-3, with 7 bases aligning to TRBD1. This clonotype was obtained from a woman in her thirties in good health and CMV-seropositive. DNA of the CDR3: TGTGCCTGGAGAGAGACAGGGAGCTCTGGAAACACCATATATTTT. Its protein product is CAWRETGSSGNTIYF. Combining the CDR3 with reference TRBV30 and TRBJ1-3 gives the whole variable domain SQTIHQWPATLVQPVGSPLSLECTVEGTSNPNLYWYRQAAGRGLQLLFYSVGIGQISSEVPQNLSASRPQDRQFILSSKKLLLSDSGFYLCAWRETGSSGNTIYFGEGSWLTVV.